A selection of T cell receptor beta chains follows, all from one sample in a study of cytomegalovirus exposure and HLA in healthy donors. Some clones are missing from TCRdb's copy, which holds only in-frame ones; the method was immunoSEQ multiplex PCR. Of about 120,000 clones listed, about 77% are singletons. The sequenced sample consisted of PBMCs. These receptors originate from a woman aged 25 to 39 in good health and CMV-seropositive. Both conserved end residues are trimmed from each CDR3. Each record gives: clone size, CDR3 length, V gene, J gene, CDR3 protein. Size tells how often a clone was seen (once, few, many) or the class of an expanded clone, and some rows leave it out.

few	12	TRBV14	TRBJ2-7	ASSPRDRTYEQY
-	17	TRBV12-5	TRBJ2-3	ASGLTRDRSFSILDTQY
-	13	TRBV10-1	TRBJ2-1	ASSEPGVTLNEQF
-	11	TRBV6-5	TRBJ2-7	ASSYYRGNEQY
few	10	TRBV29-1	TRBJ1-2	SGWMGLMGYT
-	11	TRBV6-1	TRBJ1-1	ATETGAYTEAF
once	17	TRBV5-1	TRBJ2-3	ASSSFSLSGRGDTDTQY
once	11	TRBV27	TRBJ2-7	ASGGTRGYEQY
-	12	TRBV5-1	TRBJ2-3	ASSAGTGLDTQY
-	12	TRBV6-1	-	ASSVTSGSHEQY
-	12	TRBV2	TRBJ1-2	ASSLQGAWDGYT
-	14	TRBV27	TRBJ1-5	ASSLSPNRGNQPQH
-	14	TRBV19	TRBJ2-1	ASSITSGKAYNEQF
few	15	TRBV7-8	TRBJ2-7	ASSLAGQDRRSYEQY
-	13	TRBV5-1	TRBJ2-3	ASSSGTSEADTQY
-	12	TRBV19	TRBJ2-3	ASSSDRATDTQY
-	13	TRBV5-1	TRBJ1-1	ASSLGGAGSGEAF
-	12	TRBV29-1	TRBJ2-7	SVGLLAESGEQY
once	13	TRBV7-9	TRBJ1-4	ASSGRDLTNEKLF
-	12	TRBV2	TRBJ1-1	ASSQRVQGADAF
few	11	TRBV7-9	TRBJ2-5	ASSSSGGETQY
few	14	TRBV4-1	TRBJ2-1	ASSQGWTSGYNEQF
few	13	TRBV11-3	TRBJ2-7	ASSYTGTIGREQY